Listed here are 20 T cell receptor beta chains from one sample, sequenced in a study of cytotoxic CD8 clonotypes in ibrutinib-treated CLL. The method was immunoSEQ multiplex PCR; TCRdb's version includes in-frame clones alone and lacks a portion of them. The top ten clones hold around 23% of a sample with about 97,000 clones, roughly three quarters of them seen once. The sample consisted of PBMCs, taken after 24 months of ibrutinib treatment. These receptors all come from a human donor with chronic lymphocytic leukemia.

CDR3 bases: TGTGCCAGCAGCTTAGGTCCACAGGGCTATGGCTACACCTTC. Residues: CASSLGPQGYGYTF. The gene calls are TRBV11-2 and TRBJ1-2; a possible D gene is TRBD1 (6 bases). This CDR3 has 14 residues. CDR1 is SGHAT, CDR2 FQNNGV, per germline. V gave up 1 base and J gave up 4 bases, with 10 bases separating them.

The chain is built from TRBV19 and TRBJ2-7; 9 bases match TRBD2. V lost 4 bases, J lost 4 bases, and 5 bases stayed unmatched. The germline V gene has CDR1 LNHDA and CDR2 SQIVND (reference sequence). There are 14 residues in the CDR3. The CDR3 region is CASSTSGTGYEQYF. Written as DNA, the CDR3 is TGTGCCAGTAGTACTAGCGGGACGGGTTACGAGCAGTACTTC.

Ten or more counts support this clone. The V gene is TRBV10-3, the J gene TRBJ2-2; D not resolved. The CDR3 totals 15 residues. Per germline, CDR1 ENHRY and CDR2 SYGVKD. V lost 6 bases to trimming and J lost 3 bases, with 14 bases between them. The CDR3, as DNA: TGTGCCATCAGCGCCGAAGGGTGGGACACCGGGGAGCTGTTTTTT. Translation gives CAISAEGWDTGELFF.

Concerning this clone: One end of the junction varies from germline; a read error may be responsible. This chain uses TRBV2 with TRBJ1-4, with 8 bases that match TRBD1. The germline gives CDR1 SNHLY, CDR2 FYNNEI. CDR3 length: 10 amino acids. CDR3: CASSDRGLVF. In nucleotides, the CDR3 is TGTGCCAGCAGTGACAGGGGGCTTGTTTTT.

The CDR3 here is CASSDPRGANYEQYF. CDR3 nucleotide sequence: TGTGCCAGCAGCGACCCTCGAGGGGCGAACTACGAGCAGTACTTC. The chain combines TRBV2 with TRBJ2-7; D tentatively reads TRBD1 or TRBD2 (5 bases each). Germline V gene lookup returns CDR1 SNHLY and CDR2 FYNNEI. The V end was cut by 6 bases, the J end by 3 bases, with 18 bases between. This CDR3 region has 15 residues.

The genes are TRBV5-5 and TRBJ1-5; D is ambiguous. CDR1 and CDR2 from the germline V gene are SGHKS and YYEKEE (reference sequence). V lost 3 bases, J lost 1 base, and 5 bases lay in between. The CDR3 spans 13 residues. Written as DNA, the CDR3 is TGTGCCAGCAGCTACAACAGCAATCAGCCCCAGCATTTT. Translation gives CASSYNSNQPQHF.

The genes are TRBV5-1 and TRBJ2-7; D unclear. There are 11 residues in the CDR3. V lost 3 bases, J lost 6 bases, and 7 bases lay in between. Germline V lookup: CDR1 SGHRS, CDR2 YFSETQ. The CDR3 reads CASSYGSEQYF. In DNA, the CDR3 is TGCGCCAGCAGCTATGGTAGCGAGCAGTACTTC. Based on the CDR3 plus reference TRBV5-1 and TRBJ2-7, the full variable domain is KAGVTQTPRYLIKTRGQQVTLSCSPISGHRSVSWYQQTPGQGLQFLFEYFSETQRNKGNFPGRFSGRQFSNSRSEMNVSTLELGDSALYLCASSYGSEQYFGPGTRLTVT.

At least ten counts were recorded for this clone. A single base is all that separates this from a far larger clone, so a read error is likely. This specimen includes other DNA sequences encoding the same CDR3. The chain carries TRBV4-1 and TRBJ2-1; tentatively, D is TRBD1 (6 bases). Germline assignment: CDR1 MGHRA and CDR2 YSYEKL. The CDR3 totals 16 residues. V gave up 0 bases and J gave up 7 bases, with 16 bases separating them. This CDR3 is CASSQDTQSQGNEQFF. CDR3 DNA sequence: TGCGCCAGCAGCCAAGATACACAGTCTCAGGGGAATGAGCAGTTCTTC.

This chain connects TRBV28 to TRBJ2-2; D possibly matches TRBD1 or TRBD2 (5 bases each). Trimming pared 3 bases from V and 2 bases from J, leaving 10 bases between. Germline CDR1 and CDR2: MDHEN and SYDVKM. The CDR3 spans 15 residues. The CDR3: CASSLGVENTGELFF. The CDR3 DNA follows: TGTGCCAGCAGTTTGGGGGTAGAAAACACCGGGGAGCTGTTTTTT.

The V call is TRBV18, the J call TRBJ1-5; D is uncertain. Germline V gives CDR1 KGHSH, CDR2 LQKENI. With 2 bases removed from V and 9 bases from J, the gap between germline ends came to 17 bases. This CDR3 has 15 amino acids. The chain's CDR3 is CASSPGEDLTWPQHF. DNA of the CDR3: TGTGCCAGCTCACCAGGAGAAGACCTAACGTGGCCCCAGCATTTT. Using reference TRBV18 and TRBJ1-5 for the parts outside the CDR3, the full variable domain is NAGVMQNPRHLVRRRGQEARLRCSPMKGHSHVYWYRQLPEEGLKFMVYLQKENIIDESGMPKERFSAEFPKEGPSILRIQQVVRGDSAAYFCASSPGEDLTWPQHFGDGTRLSIL.

The V and J genes are TRBV4-1 and TRBJ2-7, with 11 bases identical to TRBD2. V shed 0 bases, J shed 3 bases, and the junction held 13 bases outside the gene matches. This CDR3 has 19 residues. Germline values: CDR1 MGHRA, CDR2 YSYEKL. CDR3: CASSQDETSGSWVGYEQYF. In DNA, the CDR3 is TGCGCCAGCAGCCAAGACGAAACTAGCGGGAGTTGGGTGGGCTACGAGCAGTACTTC.

This clone was counted a single time. The V gene is TRBV19, the J gene TRBJ2-6, with D uncertain. With 5 bases removed from V and 0 bases from J, the gap between germline ends came to 14 bases. Looked up from germline, CDR1 is LNHDA and CDR2 is SQIVND (reference sequence). The CDR3 covers 17 residues. The CDR3 DNA is TGTGCCAGTAGTCCCCGGGTCATAAGCTCTGGGGCCAACGTCCTGACTTTC. Encoded protein: CASSPRVISSGANVLTF.

This chain links TRBV28 with TRBJ2-1, with TRBD2 matching over 7 bases. Trimming at V came to 6 bases and at J to 6 bases, leaving 11 bases not matched to a gene. This CDR3 is built from 15 residues. The V gene's germline CDR1 is MDHEN and CDR2 SYDVKM. In nucleotides, the CDR3 is TGTGCCAGCAGCCTCGGGGACTACGTTACCAATGAGCAGTTCTTC. Its protein is CASSLGDYVTNEQFF. Drawing the rest from reference TRBV28 and TRBJ2-1, the complete variable domain is DVKVTQSSRYLVKRTGEKVFLECVQDMDHENMFWYRQDPGLGLRLIYFSYDVKMKEKGDIPEGYSVSREKKERFSLILESASTNQTSMYLCASSLGDYVTNEQFFGPGTRLTVL.

This clone was observed once. The chain employs TRBV11-3 and TRBJ2-7; TRBD2 is a possible D gene (6 bases). The germline CDR1 and CDR2 sequences are SGHNT and YENEEA. Trimming stripped 1 base from V and 3 bases from J, with 13 bases between. CDR3 length: 15 amino acids. For the CDR3, the DNA is TGTGCCAGCAGCTTAGTGGGCGGGACCCACTACGAGCAGTACTTC. Its protein is CASSLVGGTHYEQYF. Combining the CDR3 with reference TRBV11-3 and TRBJ2-7 gives the whole variable domain EAGVVQSPRYKIIEKKQPVAFWCNPISGHNTLYWYLQNLGQGPELLIRYENEEAVDDSQLPKDRFSAERLKGVDSTLKIQPAELGDSAVYLCASSLVGGTHYEQYFGPGTRLTVT.

The chain combines TRBV12-2 with TRBJ2-7; the table's TRBD2 call for D was not verified on the DNA. TRBV12-2 is termed a pseudogene. CDR3 length equals 14 residues. CDR3 amino acids: CASRLQRAGYEQYF. The CDR3 DNA follows: TGTGCAAGTCGCCTGCAGCGGGCAGGTTACGAGCAGTACTTC.

V usage is TRBV5-1 and J usage is TRBJ2-7; 7 bases are shared with TRBD1. Germline values: CDR1 SGHRS, CDR2 YFSETQ. The CDR3 contains 14 residues. The junction had 4 bases not matched to a gene; V was cut back by 3 bases and J by 1 base. CDR3 coding DNA: TGCGCCAGCAGCTCGTCGACAGGGTCCTACGAGCAGTACTTC. It translates to CASSSSTGSYEQYF.

This chain connects TRBV5-1 to TRBJ2-3; the D gene is possibly TRBD2 (6 bases). The CDR3 totals 14 residues. V shed 3 bases and J shed 1 base, with 9 bases lying between them. Germline values: CDR1 SGHRS, CDR2 YFSETQ. DNA of the CDR3: TGCGCCAGCAGCTCGGGGACTGGCACAGATACGCAGTATTTT. Protein sequence: CASSSGTGTDTQYF.

The V and J genes are TRBV2 and TRBJ1-1; 8 nucleotides line up with TRBD1. The CDR3 extends over 15 amino acids. In germline, CDR1 is SNHLY, CDR2 FYNNEI. V lost 4 bases, J lost 5 bases, and 9 bases stayed unmatched. The CDR3 region has the DNA TGTGCCAGCAGTGGCTCCAGGGGGCTTGGTACTGAAGCTTTCTTT. Protein sequence: CASSGSRGLGTEAFF.

The V and J genes are TRBV7-2 and TRBJ2-3; TRBD2 matches at 10 bases. This CDR3 contains 13 residues. Germline-derived CDR1 and CDR2 are SGHTA and FQGNSA. Here the CDR3 DNA reads TGTGCAAGCGGGAGGGGGGGCACAGATACGCAGTATTTT. It encodes CASGRGGTDTQYF.

The rearrangement links TRBV6-5 to TRBJ2-1; D is possibly TRBD1 or TRBD2 (6 bases each). V gave up 6 bases and J gave up 12 bases, with 21 bases separating them. Germline V CDR1 and CDR2: MNHEY, SVGAGI. This CDR3 is built from 14 residues. CDR3 in DNA: TGTGCCAGCAGAGGACGCAACTATGGAGGGGGGCAGTTCTTC. Protein product: CASRGRNYGGGQFF.